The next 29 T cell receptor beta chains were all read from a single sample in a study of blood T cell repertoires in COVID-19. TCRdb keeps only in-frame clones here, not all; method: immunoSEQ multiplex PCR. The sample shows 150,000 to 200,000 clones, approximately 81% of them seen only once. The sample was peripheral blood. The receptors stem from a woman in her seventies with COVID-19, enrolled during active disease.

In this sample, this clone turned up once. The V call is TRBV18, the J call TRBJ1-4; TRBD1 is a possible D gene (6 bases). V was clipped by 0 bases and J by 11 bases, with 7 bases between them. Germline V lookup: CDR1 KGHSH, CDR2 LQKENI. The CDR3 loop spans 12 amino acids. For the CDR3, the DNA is TGTGCCAGCTCACCACCGGGGGCGAAACTGTTTTTT. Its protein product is CASSPPGAKLFF.

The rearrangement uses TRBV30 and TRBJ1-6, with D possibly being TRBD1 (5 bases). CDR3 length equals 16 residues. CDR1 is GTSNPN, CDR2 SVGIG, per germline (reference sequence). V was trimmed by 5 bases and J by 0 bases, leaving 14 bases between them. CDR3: CAWGRVLSSYNSPLHF. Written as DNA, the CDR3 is TGTGCCTGGGGCAGGGTACTCAGCTCCTATAATTCACCCCTCCACTTT.

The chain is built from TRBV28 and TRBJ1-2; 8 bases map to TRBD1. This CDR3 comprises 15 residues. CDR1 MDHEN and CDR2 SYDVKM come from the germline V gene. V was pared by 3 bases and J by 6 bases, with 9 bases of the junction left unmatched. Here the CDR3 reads CASSLTGEIKNGYTF. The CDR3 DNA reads TGTGCCAGCAGTTTGACAGGGGAGATAAAAAATGGCTACACCTTC.

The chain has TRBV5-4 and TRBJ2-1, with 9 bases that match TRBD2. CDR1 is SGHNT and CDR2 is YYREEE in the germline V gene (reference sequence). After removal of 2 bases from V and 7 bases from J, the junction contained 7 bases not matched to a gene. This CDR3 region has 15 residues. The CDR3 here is CASSFGGGARNEQFF. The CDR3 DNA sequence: TGTGCCAGCAGCTTCGGCGGGGGGGCGCGGAATGAGCAGTTCTTC.

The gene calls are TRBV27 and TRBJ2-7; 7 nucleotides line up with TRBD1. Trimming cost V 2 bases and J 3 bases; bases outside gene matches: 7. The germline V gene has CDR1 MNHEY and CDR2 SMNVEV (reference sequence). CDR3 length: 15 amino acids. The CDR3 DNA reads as TGTGCCAGCAGTTTAAGGGGGCGCTTCTACTACGAGCAGTACTTC. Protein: CASSLRGRFYYEQYF.

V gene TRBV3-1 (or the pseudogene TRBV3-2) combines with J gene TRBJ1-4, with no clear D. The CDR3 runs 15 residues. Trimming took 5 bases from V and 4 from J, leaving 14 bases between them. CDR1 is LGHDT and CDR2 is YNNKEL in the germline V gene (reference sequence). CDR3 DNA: TGTGCCAGCAGCATAGTAGTAGAAAATAATGAAAAACTGTTTTTT. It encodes CASSIVVENNEKLFF.

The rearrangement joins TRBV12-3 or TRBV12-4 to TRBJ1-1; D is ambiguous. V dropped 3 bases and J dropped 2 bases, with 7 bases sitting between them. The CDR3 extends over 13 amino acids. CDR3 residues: CASSFKRNTEAFF. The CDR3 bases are TGTGCCAGCAGTTTTAAGAGAAACACTGAAGCTTTCTTT.

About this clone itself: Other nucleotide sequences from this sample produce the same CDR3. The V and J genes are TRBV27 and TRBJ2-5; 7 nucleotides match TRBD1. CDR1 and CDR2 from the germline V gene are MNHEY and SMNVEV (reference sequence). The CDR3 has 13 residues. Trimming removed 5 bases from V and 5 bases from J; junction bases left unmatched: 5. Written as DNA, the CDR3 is TGTGCCAGCAGTCCCGGGACAGCGGAGACCCAGTACTTC. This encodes CASSPGTAETQYF.

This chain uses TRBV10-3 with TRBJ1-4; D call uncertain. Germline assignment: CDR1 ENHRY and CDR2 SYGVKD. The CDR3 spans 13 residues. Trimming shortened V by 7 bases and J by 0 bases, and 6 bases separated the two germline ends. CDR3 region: CAIKGATNEKLFF. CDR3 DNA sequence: TGTGCCATCAAGGGAGCAACTAATGAAAAACTGTTTTTT.

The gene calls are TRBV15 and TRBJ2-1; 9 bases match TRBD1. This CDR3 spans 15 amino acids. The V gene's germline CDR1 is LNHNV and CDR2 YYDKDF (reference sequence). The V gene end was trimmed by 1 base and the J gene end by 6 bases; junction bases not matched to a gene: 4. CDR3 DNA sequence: TGTGCCACCAGCAGAGGAGGGACAGGGTCCAATGAGCAGTTCTTC. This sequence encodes CATSRGGTGSNEQFF.

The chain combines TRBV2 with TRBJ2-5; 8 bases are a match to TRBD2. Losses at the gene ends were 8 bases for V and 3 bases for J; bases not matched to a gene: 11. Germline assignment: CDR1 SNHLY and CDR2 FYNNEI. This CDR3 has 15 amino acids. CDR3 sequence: CASQRDRSGEETQYF. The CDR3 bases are TGTGCCAGCCAGCGGGACCGTAGCGGGGAAGAGACCCAGTACTTC.

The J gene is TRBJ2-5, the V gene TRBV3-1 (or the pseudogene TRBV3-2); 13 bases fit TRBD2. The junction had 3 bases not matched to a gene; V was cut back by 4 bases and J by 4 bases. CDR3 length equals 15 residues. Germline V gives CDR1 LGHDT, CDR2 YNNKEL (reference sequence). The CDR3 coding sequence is TGTGCCAGCAGCCTCGGACTAGCGGGGGTAGAGACCCAGTACTTC. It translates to CASSLGLAGVETQYF.

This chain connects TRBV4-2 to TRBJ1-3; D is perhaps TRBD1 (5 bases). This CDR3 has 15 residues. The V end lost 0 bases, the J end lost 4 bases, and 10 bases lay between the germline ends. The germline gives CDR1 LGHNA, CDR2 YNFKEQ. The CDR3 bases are TGTGCCAGCAGCCAAGAAGGGGCAGAGGGAAACACCATATATTTT. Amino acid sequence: CASSQEGAEGNTIYF.

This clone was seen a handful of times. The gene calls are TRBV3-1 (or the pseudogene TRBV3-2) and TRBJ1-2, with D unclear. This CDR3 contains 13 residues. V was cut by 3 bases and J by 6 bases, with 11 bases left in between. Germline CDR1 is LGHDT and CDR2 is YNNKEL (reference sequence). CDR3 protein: CASSQGGQNGYTF. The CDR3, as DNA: TGTGCCAGCAGCCAGGGAGGGCAGAATGGCTACACCTTC.

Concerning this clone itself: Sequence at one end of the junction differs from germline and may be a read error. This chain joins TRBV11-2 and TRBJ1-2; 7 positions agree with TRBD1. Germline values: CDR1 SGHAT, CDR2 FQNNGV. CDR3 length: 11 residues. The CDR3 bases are TGTGCCAGCAGCTTACCCGGACAGGCCCTCTTC. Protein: CASSLPGQALF.

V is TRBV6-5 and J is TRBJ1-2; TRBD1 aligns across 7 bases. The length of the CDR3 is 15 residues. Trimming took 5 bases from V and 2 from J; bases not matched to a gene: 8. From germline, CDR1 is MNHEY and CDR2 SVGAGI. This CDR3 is CASSSTGAQNYGYTF. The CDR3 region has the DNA TGTGCCAGCAGTAGCACAGGGGCCCAAAACTATGGCTACACCTTC.

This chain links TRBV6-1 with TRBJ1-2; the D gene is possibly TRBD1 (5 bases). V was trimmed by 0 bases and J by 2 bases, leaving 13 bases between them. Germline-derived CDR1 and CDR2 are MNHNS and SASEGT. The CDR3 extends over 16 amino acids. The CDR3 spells CASSEAGARSNYGYTF. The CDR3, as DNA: TGTGCCAGCAGTGAAGCAGGGGCCAGGTCAAACTATGGCTACACCTTC.

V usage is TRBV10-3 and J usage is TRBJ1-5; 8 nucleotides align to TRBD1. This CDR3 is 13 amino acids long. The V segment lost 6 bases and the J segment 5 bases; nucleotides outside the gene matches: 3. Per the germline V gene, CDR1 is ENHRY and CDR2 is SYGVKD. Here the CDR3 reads CAIRGQGDQPQHF. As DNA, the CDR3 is TGTGCCATCAGAGGACAGGGTGATCAGCCCCAGCATTTT.

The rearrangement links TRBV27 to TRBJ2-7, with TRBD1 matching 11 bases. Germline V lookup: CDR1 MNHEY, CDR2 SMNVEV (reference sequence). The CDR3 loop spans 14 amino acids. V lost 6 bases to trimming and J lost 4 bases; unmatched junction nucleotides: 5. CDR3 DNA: TGTGCCAGCAGCTGGGGGACAGGGGGGTACGAGCAGTACTTC. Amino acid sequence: CASSWGTGGYEQYF.

In nucleotides, the CDR3 is TGCAGCGTTTGGACTAGCGGAATTACCGGGGAGCTGTTTTTT. Its translation: CSVWTSGITGELFF. V usage is TRBV29-1 and J usage is TRBJ2-2; 10 bases are a match to TRBD2. Germline V lookup: CDR1 SQVTM, CDR2 ANQGSEA. V trimming: 5 bases; J trimming: 5 bases; junction bases outside the gene matches: 5. This CDR3 has 14 residues.

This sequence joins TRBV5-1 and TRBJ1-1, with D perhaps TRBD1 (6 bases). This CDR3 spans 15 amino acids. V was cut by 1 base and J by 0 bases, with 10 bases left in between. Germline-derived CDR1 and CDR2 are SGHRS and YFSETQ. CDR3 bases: TGCGCCAGCAGCTTGACAGGGTCTGTGAACACTGAAGCTTTCTTT. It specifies CASSLTGSVNTEAFF.

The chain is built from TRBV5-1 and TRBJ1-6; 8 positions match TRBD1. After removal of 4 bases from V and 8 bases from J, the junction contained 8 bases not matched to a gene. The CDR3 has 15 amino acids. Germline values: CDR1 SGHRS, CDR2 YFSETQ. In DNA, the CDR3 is TGCGCCAGCAGCACCGTGACAGGGGAGTATTCACCCCTCCACTTT. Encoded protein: CASSTVTGEYSPLHF.

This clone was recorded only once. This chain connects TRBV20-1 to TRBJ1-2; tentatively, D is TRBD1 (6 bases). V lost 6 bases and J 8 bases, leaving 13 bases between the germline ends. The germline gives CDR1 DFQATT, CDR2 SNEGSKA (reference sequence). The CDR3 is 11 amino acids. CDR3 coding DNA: TGCAGTGCGAACAGGGTTGAAGGCTACACCTTC. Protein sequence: CSANRVEGYTF.

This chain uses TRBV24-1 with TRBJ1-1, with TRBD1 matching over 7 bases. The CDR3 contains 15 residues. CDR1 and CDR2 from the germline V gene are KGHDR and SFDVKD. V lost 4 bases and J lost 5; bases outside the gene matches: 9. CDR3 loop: CATSDPNRGGTEAFF. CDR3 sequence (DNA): TGTGCCACCAGTGACCCTAACAGGGGAGGAACTGAAGCTTTCTTT.

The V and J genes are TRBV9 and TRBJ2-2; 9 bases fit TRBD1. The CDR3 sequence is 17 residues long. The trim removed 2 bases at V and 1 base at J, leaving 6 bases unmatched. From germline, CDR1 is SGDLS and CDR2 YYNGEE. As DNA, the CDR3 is TGTGCCAGCAGCGTGGGACAGGGCGACTTGAACACCGGGGAGCTGTTTTTT. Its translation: CASSVGQGDLNTGELFF.

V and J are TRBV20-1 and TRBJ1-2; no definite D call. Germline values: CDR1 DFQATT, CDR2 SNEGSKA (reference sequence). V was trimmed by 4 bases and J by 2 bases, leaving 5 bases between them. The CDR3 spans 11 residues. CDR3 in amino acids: CSAILNYGYTF. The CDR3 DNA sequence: TGCAGTGCTATTCTGAACTATGGCTACACCTTC.

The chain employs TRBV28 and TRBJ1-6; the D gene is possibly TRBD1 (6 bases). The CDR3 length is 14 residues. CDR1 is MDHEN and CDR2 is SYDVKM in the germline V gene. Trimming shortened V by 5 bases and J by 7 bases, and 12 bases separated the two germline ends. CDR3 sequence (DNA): TGTGCCAGCAGTCTCAGGGGTTTCAATTCACCCCTCCACTTT. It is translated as CASSLRGFNSPLHF. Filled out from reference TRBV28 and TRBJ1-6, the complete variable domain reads DVKVTQSSRYLVKRTGEKVFLECVQDMDHENMFWYRQDPGLGLRLIYFSYDVKMKEKGDIPEGYSVSREKKERFSLILESASTNQTSMYLCASSLRGFNSPLHFGNGTRLTVT.

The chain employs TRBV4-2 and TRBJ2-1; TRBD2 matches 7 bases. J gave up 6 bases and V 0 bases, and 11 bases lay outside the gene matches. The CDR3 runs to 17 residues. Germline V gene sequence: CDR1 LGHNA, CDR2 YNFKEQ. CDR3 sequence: CASSQDLRREEGNEQFF. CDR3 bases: TGTGCCAGCAGCCAAGATCTAAGACGGGAGGAGGGCAATGAGCAGTTCTTC.

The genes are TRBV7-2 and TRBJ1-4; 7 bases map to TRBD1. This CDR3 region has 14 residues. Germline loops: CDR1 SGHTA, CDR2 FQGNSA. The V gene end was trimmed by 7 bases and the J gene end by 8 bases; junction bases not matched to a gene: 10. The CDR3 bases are TGTGCCAGCATCGGAAGGGGGCTAGGGGAAAAACTGTTTTTT. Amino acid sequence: CASIGRGLGEKLFF.